This paragraph reports one T cell receptor beta chain. Its antigen is as yet unknown. The data stem from a study of OX40 agonist ivuxolimab in advanced cancers. For the study at large: Patients were treated with intravenous ivuxolimab, dosed at 0.01 to 10 mg/kg and infused every 2 weeks. Notes on the study in general: Mean expanded clone counts were higher in CD8+ than CD4+ T cells.

The table came from immunoSEQ multiplex PCR; TCRdb's copy has only in-frame clones and leaves some out. The profile shows roughly 75,000 clones, roughly nine tenths of them singletons. The CDR3 extends over 18 amino acids. The germline gives CDR1 KGHSH, CDR2 LQKENI. V lost 0 bases to trimming and J lost 3 bases, with 19 bases between them. Sequenced material: CD4+ or CD8+ T cells sorted from blood, taken in a trial of the OX40 agonist ivuxolimab. V usage is TRBV18 and J usage is TRBJ2-3, with D unresolved. The receptor was derived from an adult with an advanced solid tumor such as melanoma, head and neck, liver or kidney cancer. CDR3 residues: CASSPPAYDPPETDTQYF. Here the CDR3 DNA reads TGTGCCAGCTCACCACCTGCTTATGACCCGCCGGAAACAGATACGCAGTATTTT.